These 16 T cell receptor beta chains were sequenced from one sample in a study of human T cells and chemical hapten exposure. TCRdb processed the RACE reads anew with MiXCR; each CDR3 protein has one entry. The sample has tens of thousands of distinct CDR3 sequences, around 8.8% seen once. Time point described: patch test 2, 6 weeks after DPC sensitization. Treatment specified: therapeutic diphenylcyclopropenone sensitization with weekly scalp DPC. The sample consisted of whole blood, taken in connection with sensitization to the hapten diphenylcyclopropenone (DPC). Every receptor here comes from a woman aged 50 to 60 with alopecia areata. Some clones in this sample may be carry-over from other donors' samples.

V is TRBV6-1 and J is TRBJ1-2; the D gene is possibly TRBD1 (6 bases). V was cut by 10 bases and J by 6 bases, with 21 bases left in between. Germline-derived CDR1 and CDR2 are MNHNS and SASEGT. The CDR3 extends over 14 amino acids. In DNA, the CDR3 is TGTGCCACCGACCTGGCAGTAACAGGGAATGGCTACACCTTC. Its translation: CATDLAVTGNGYTF.

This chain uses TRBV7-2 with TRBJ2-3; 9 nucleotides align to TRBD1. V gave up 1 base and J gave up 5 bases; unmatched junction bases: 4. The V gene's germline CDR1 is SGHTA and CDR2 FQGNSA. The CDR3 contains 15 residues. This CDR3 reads CASSLDRGPVDTQYF. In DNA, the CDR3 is TGTGCCAGCAGCTTAGACAGGGGGCCCGTAGATACGCAGTATTTT.

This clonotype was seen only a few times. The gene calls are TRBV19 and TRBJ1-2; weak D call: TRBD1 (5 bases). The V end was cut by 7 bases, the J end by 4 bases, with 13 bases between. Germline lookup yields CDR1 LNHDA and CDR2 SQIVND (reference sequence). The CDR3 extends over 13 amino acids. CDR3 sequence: CASTRDQFYGYTF. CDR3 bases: TGTGCCAGTACCCGGGACCAATTCTATGGCTACACCTTC. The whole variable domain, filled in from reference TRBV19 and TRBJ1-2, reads DGGITQSPKYLFRKEGQNVTLSCEQNLNHDAMYWYRQDPGQGLRLIYYSQIVNDFQKGDIAEGYSVSREKKESFPLTVTSAQKNPTAFYLCASTRDQFYGYTFGSGTRLTVV.

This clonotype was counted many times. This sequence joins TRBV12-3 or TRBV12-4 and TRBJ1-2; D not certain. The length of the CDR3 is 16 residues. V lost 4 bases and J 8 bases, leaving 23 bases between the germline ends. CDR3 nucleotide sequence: TGTGCCAGCAGTTCGCCCCAGGACCGGATCTCACGGGGCTACACCTTC. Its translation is CASSSPQDRISRGYTF.

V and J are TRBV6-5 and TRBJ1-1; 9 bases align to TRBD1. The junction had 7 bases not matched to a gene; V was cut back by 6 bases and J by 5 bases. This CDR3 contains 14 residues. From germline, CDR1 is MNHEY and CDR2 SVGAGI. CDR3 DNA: TGTGCCAGCAGGACCACAGGGGGCAGGACTGAAGCTTTCTTT. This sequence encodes CASRTTGGRTEAFF.

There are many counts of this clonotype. The CDR3 is CASSTTGSATEAFF. CDR3 bases: TGTGCCAGTAGTACAACAGGATCTGCCACTGAAGCTTTCTTT. The chain joins TRBV19 to TRBJ1-1; possible D gene TRBD1, 5 bases. The CDR3 runs 14 residues. V was pared by 4 bases and J by 4 bases, with 13 bases between. Germline assignment: CDR1 LNHDA and CDR2 SQIVND (reference sequence).

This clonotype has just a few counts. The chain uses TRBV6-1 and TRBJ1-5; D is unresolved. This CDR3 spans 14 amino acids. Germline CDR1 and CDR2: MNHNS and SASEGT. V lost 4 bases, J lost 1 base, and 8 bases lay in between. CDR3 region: CASSGIGSNQPQHF. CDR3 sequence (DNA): TGTGCCAGCAGTGGGATTGGGAGCAATCAGCCCCAGCATTTT.

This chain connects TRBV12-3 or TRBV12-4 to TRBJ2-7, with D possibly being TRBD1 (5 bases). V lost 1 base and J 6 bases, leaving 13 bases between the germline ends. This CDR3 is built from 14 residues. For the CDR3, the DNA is TGTGCCAGCAGTTTAGGCCAACCTAGGGGCGAGCAGTACTTC. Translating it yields CASSLGQPRGEQYF.

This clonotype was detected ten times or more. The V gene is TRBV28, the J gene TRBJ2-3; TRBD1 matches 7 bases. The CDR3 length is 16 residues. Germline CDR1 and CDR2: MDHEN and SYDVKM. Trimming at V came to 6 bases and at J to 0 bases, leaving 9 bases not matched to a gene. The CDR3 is CASSFVLTGSTDTQYF. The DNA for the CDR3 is TGTGCCAGCAGCTTCGTCCTGACAGGGAGCACAGATACGCAGTATTTT. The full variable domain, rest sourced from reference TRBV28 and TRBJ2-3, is DVKVTQSSRYLVKRTGEKVFLECVQDMDHENMFWYRQDPGLGLRLIYFSYDVKMKEKGDIPEGYSVSREKKERFSLILESASTNQTSMYLCASSFVLTGSTDTQYFGPGTRLTVL.

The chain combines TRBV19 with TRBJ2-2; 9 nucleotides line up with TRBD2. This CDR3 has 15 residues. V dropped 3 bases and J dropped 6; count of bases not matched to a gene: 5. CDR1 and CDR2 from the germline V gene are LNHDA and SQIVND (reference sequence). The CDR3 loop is CASSIGGRAAGELFF. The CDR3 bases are TGTGCCAGTAGTATCGGCGGGAGGGCCGCCGGGGAGCTGTTTTTT.

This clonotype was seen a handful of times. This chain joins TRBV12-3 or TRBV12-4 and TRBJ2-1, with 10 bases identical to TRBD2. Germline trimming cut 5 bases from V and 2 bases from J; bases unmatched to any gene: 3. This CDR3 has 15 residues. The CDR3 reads CASSHSGRAYNEQFF. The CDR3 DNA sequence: TGTGCCAGCAGTCACAGCGGGAGGGCCTACAATGAGCAGTTCTTC.

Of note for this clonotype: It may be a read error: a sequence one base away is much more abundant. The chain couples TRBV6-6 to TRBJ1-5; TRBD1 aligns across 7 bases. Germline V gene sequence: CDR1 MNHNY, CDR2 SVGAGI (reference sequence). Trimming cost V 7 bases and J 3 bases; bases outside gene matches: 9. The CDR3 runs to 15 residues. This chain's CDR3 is CASTLKGADNQPQHF. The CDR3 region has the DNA TGTGCCAGCACCCTAAAGGGGGCGGACAATCAGCCCCAGCATTTT.

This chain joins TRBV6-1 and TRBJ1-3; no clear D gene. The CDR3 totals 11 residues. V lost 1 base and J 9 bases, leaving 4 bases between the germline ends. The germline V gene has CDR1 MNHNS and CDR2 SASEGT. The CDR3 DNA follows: TGTGCCAGCAGTGAAGTGGGCACCATATATTTT. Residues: CASSEVGTIYF.

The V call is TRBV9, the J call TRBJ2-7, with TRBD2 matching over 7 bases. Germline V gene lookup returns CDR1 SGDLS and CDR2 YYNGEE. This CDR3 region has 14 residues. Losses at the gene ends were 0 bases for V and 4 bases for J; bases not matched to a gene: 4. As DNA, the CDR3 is TGTGCCAGCAGCGTAGGGGAGGGCGCGTACGAGCAGTACTTC. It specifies CASSVGEGAYEQYF.

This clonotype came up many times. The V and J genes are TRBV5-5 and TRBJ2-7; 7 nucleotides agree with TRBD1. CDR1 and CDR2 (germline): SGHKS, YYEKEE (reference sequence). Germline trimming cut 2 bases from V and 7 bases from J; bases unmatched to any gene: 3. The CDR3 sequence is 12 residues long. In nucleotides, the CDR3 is TGTGCCAGCAGCTTTACAGGGGAAGAGCAGTACTTC. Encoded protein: CASSFTGEEQYF.

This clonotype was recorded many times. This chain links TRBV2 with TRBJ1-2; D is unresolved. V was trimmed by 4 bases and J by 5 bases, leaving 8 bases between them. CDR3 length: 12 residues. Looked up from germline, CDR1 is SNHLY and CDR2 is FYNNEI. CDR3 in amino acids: CASSVLNYGYTF. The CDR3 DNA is TGTGCCAGCAGTGTACTTAATTATGGCTACACCTTC.